This T cell receptor (beta chain) emerged from a study of cytomegalovirus exposure and HLA in healthy donors. Study-level findings and limits: Clusters of TCRs from the first cohort tended to co-occur in the 95 to 150 validation repertoires (as a later analysis found).

Sequenced by immunoSEQ multiplex PCR; TCRdb stores in-frame clones only, minus some. In the table there are under 150,000 clones, about 91% of which are singletons. About this clone: Its specificity is not known.

J gave up 3 bases and V 1 base, and 3 bases lay outside the gene matches. CDR3 length: 15 amino acids. CDR1 and CDR2 from the germline V gene are MNHNS and SASEGT. The receptor's source is a woman under 30 in good health and CMV-seropositive. V is TRBV6-1 and J is TRBJ1-5, with TRBD1 matching over 7 bases. Source material: PBMCs. DNA of the CDR3: TGTGCCAGCAGTGAAGGACAGGGCCCCAATCAGCCCCAGCATTTT. This sequence encodes CASSEGQGPNQPQHF.